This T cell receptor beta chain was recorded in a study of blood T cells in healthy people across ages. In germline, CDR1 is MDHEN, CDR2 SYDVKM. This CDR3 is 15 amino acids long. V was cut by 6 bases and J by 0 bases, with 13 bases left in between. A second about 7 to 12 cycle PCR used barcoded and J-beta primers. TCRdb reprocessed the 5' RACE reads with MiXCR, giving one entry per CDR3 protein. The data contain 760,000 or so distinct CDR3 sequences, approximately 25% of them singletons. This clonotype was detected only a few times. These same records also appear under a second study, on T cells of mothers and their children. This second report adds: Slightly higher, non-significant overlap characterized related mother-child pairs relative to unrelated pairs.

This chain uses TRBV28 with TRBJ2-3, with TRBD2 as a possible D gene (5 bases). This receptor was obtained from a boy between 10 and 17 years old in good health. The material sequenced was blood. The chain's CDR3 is CASRESGSSTDTQYF. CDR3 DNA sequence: TGTGCCAGCAGAGAGAGCGGTTCTAGCACAGATACGCAGTATTTT.